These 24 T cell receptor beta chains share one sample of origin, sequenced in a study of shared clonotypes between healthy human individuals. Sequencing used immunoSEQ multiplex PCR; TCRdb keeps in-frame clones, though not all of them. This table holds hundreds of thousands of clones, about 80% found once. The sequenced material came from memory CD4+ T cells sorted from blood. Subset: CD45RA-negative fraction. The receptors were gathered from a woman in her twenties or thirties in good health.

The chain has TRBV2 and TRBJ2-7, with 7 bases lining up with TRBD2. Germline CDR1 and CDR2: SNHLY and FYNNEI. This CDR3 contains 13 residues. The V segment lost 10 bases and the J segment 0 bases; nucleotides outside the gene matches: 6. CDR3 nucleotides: TGTGCCATCACCGGACTAGACTCCTACGAGCAGTACTTC. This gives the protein CAITGLDSYEQYF.

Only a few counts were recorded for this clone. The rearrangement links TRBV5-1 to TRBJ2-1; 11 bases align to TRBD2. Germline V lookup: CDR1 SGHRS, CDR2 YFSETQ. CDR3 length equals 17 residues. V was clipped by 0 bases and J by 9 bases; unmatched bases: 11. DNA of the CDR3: TGCGCCAGCAGCTTGGTTGTAAGTAGCGGGAGGGTCCCTGAGCAGTTCTTC. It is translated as CASSLVVSSGRVPEQFF.

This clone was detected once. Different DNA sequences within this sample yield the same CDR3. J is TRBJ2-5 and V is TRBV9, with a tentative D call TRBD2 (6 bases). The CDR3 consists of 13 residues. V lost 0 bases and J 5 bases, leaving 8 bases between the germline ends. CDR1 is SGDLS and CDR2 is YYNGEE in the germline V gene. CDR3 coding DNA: TGTGCCAGCAGCGTAGATCGGGGGGAGACCCAGTACTTC. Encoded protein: CASSVDRGETQYF.

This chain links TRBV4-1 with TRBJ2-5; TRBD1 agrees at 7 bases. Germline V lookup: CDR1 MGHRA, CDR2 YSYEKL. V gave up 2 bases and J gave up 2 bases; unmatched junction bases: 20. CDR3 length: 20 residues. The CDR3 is CASSQRHQLPGTEKQETQYF. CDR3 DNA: TGCGCCAGCAGCCAACGACACCAGCTACCCGGGACAGAAAAACAAGAGACCCAGTACTTC.

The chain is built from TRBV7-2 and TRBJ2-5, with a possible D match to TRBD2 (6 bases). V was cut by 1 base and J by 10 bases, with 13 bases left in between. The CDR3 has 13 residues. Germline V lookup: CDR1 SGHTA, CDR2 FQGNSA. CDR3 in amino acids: CASSLDGGRGQYF. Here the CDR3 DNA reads TGTGCCAGCAGCTTAGACGGCGGGCGGGGCCAGTACTTC.

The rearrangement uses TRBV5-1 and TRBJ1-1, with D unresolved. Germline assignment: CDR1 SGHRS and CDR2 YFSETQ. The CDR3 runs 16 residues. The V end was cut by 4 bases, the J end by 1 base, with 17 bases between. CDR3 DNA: TGCGCCAGCAGCCCAACCCCGGTCGGACGGAACACTGAAGCTTTCTTT. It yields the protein CASSPTPVGRNTEAFF.

The CDR3 coding sequence is TGCGCCAGCAGCTTTACGGCAGGGGGCTATGGCTACACCTTC. Amino acid sequence: CASSFTAGGYGYTF. The chain combines TRBV5-1 with TRBJ1-2; 7 positions agree with TRBD1. The ends lost 2 bases at V and 4 bases at J; junction bases unmatched: 5. This CDR3 spans 14 amino acids. Germline CDR1 is SGHRS and CDR2 is YFSETQ.

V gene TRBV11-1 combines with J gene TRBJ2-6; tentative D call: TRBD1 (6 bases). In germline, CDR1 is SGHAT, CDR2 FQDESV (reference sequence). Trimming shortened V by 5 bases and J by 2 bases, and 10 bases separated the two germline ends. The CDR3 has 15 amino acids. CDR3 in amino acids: CASSANRAGANVLTF. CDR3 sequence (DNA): TGTGCCAGCAGCGCAAACAGGGCTGGGGCCAACGTCCTGACTTTC. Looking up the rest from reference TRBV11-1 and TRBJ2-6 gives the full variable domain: EAEVAQSPRYKITEKSQAVAFWCDPISGHATLYWYRQILGQGPELLVQFQDESVVDDSQLPKDRFSAERLKGVDSTLKIQPAELGDSAMYLCASSANRAGANVLTFGAGSRLTVL.

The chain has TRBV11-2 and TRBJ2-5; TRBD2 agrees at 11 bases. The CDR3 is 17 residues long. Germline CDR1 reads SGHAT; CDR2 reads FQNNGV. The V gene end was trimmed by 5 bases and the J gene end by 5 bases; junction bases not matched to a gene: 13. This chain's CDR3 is CASSLGTSGINLETQYF. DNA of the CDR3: TGTGCCAGCAGCCTCGGGACTAGCGGAATCAACTTGGAGACCCAGTACTTC.

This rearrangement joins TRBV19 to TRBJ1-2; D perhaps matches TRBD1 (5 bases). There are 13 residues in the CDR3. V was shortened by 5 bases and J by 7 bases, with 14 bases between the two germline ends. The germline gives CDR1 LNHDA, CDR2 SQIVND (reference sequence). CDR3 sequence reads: CASSAQGPSGYTF. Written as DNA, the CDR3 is TGTGCCAGTAGTGCCCAGGGACCCAGTGGCTACACCTTC.

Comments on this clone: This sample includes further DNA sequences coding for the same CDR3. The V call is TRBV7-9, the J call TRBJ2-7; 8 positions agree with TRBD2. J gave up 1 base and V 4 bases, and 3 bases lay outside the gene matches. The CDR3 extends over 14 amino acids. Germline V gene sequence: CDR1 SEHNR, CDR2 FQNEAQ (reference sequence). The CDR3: CASSSLAGSYEQYF. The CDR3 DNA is TGTGCCAGCAGCTCCTTAGCGGGGTCCTACGAGCAGTACTTC.

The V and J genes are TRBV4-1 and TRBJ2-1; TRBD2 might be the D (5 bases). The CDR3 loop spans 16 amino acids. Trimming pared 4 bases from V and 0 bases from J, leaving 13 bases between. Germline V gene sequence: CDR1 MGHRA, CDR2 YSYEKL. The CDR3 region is CASSPADYSSYNEQFF. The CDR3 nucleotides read TGCGCCAGCAGCCCAGCCGACTATAGCTCCTACAATGAGCAGTTCTTC.

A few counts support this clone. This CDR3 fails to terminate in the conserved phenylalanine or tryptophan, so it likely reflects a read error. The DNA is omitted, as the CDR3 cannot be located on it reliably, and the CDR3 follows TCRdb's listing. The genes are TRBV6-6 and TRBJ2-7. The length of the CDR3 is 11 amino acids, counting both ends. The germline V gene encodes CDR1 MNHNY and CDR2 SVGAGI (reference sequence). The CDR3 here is CASSNSRSGPG.

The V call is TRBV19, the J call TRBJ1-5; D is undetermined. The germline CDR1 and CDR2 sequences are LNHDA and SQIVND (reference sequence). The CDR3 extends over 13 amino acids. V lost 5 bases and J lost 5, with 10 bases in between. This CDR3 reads CASSVGLDQPQHF. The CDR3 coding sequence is TGTGCCAGTAGTGTCGGGCTGGATCAGCCCCAGCATTTT.

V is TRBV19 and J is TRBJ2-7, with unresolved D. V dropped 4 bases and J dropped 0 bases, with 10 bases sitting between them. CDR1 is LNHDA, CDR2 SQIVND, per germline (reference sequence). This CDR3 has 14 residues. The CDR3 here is CASSRRTPSYEQYF. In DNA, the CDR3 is TGTGCCAGTAGTAGACGGACCCCCTCCTACGAGCAGTACTTC.

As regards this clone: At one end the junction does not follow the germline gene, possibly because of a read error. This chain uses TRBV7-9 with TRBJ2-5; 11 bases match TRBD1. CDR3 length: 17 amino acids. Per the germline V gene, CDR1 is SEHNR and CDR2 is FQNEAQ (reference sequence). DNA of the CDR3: TGTGCCAGCACCTTATGGGGGGACAGGGGGTCGTTGGAGACCCAGTACTTC. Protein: CASTLWGDRGSLETQYF. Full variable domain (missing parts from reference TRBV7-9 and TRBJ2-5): DTGVSQNPRHKITKRGQNVTFRCDPISEHNRLYWYRQTLGQGPEFLTYFQNEAQLEKSRLLSDRFSAERPKGSFSTLEIQRTEQGDSAMYLCASTLWGDRGSLETQYFGPGTRLLVL.

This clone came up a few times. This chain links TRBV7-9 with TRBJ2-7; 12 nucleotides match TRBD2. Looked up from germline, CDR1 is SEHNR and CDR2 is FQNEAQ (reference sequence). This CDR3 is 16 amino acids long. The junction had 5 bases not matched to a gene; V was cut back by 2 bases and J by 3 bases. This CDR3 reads CASSLLQTSGGYEQYF. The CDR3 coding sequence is TGTGCCAGCAGCTTATTGCAGACTAGCGGGGGCTACGAGCAGTACTTC. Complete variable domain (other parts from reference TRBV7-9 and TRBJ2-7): DTGVSQNPRHKITKRGQNVTFRCDPISEHNRLYWYRQTLGQGPEFLTYFQNEAQLEKSRLLSDRFSAERPKGSFSTLEIQRTEQGDSAMYLCASSLLQTSGGYEQYFGPGTRLTVT.

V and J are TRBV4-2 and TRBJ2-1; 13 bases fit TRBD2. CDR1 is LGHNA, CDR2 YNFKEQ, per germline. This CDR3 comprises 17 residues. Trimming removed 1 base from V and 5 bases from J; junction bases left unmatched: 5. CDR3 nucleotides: TGTGCCAGCAGCCAAGGGGTCGGGACTAGCGGGGACAATGAGCAGTTCTTC. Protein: CASSQGVGTSGDNEQFF.

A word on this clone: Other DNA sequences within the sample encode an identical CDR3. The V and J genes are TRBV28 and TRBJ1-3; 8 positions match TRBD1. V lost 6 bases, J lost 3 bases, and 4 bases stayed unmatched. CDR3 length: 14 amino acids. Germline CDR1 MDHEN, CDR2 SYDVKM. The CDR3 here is CASRRTGLGNTIYF. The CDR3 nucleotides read TGTGCCAGCAGGCGGACAGGGCTTGGAAACACCATATATTTT.

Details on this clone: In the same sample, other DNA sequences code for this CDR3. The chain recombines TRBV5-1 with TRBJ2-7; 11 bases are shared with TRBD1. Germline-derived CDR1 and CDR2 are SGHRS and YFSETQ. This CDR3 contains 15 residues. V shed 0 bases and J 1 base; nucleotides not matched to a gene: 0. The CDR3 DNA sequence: TGCGCCAGCAGCTTGGGGGACAGGGGGTCCTACGAGCAGTACTTC. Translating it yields CASSLGDRGSYEQYF.

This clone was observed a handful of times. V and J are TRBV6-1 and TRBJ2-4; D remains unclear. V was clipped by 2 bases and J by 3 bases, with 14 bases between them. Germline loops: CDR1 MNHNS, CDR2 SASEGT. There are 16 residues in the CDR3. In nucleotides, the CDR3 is TGTGCCAGCAGTGAACAATATAGACCCTTCAAAAACATTCAGTACTTC. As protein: CASSEQYRPFKNIQYF.

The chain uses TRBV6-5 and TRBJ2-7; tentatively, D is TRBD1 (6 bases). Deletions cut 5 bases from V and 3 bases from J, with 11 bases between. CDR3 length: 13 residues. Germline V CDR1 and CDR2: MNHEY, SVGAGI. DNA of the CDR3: TGTGCCAGCAGTCGGGACAACAACTACGAGCAGTACTTC. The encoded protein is CASSRDNNYEQYF.

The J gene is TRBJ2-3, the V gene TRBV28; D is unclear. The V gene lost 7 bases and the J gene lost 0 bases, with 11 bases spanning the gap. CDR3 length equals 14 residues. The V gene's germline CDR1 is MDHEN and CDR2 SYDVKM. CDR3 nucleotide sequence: TGTGCCAGCATAGGGCTGATCAGCACAGATACGCAGTATTTT. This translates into CASIGLISTDTQYF.

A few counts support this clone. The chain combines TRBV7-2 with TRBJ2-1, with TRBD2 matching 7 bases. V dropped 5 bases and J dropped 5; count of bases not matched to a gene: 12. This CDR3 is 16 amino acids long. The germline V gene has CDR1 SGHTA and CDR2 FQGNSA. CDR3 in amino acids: CASSHTRASGNNEQFF. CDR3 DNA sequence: TGTGCCAGCAGCCATACCCGGGCTAGCGGCAACAATGAGCAGTTCTTC.